This TCR beta chain was found in a study of vaccination effects on CD4 cells after COVID-19. Broader study findings: Relatively few convalescent patients took part in the study, which had no early post-infection timepoints.

To note about this clone: Antigen specificity is unknown.

Antigen-specific CD4+ T cell clonotypes were called by their expansion after viral peptide-pool culture in ViraFEST. The culture ran for 10 days before CD4+ T cells were isolated. The vaccine given was either BNT162b2 or mRNA-1273, in two doses. Trimming took off 0 bases at V and 2 bases at J, with 9 bases between the two ends. The CDR3 is 15 residues long. Germline CDR1 and CDR2: SGDLS and YYNGEE. The data were produced by immunoSEQ multiplex PCR, yet TCRdb's version contains in-frame clones alone and is incomplete. The repertoire holds under 40,000 clones, approximately 82% seen once, with approximately 2% in the top ten.

This sequence was found in a human donor who received a COVID-19 vaccine. Some clones in this sample may be carry-over from other donors' samples. V usage is TRBV9 and J usage is TRBJ1-3; D ambiguous. Source: CD4+ T cells from PBMCs cultured with HCoV-NL63 spike peptides, taken after COVID-19 vaccination. The CDR3 nucleotides are TGTGCCAGCAGCGTAGAGGTAAATCCTGGAAACACCATATATTTT. This gives the protein CASSVEVNPGNTIYF.